The text below deals with one T cell receptor beta chain. Its specificity is unknown. The CDR3 covers 16 residues. V gave up 0 bases and J gave up 3 bases, with 15 bases separating them. Per the germline V gene, CDR1 is LGHNA and CDR2 is YSLEER. This record belongs to a study of molecular identifiers for immune sequencing clone quantification. Study at large: In the replicates, RNA derived from around 18,000 or 91,000 naive CD8 cells was divided into five parts, and four were sequenced. Regarding the study as a whole: Over 99% of effector molecules, yet under 1% of naive-cell molecules, were held by clones above 20 RNA copies. Spiked Jurkat TCR RNA from one cell was reportedly detectable among around 960,000 naive cells.

One entry per CDR3 protein results from TCRdb running MiXCR on the PCR reads. The sample yields some 650,000 distinct CDR3 sequences, just under 20% seen once. This rearrangement joins TRBV4-3 to TRBJ2-7; maybe TRBD1 (6 bases). The sample taken for sequencing was naive CD8+ T cells from blood, with Jurkat cell RNA spiked in. Documented subset: FACS-sorted CD8+CD4-CCR7+CD45RA+ naive T cells. The source is a human donor in good health. Some libraries in this study had Jurkat cell RNA spiked in. The CDR3 protein is CASSQDSTGNSYEQYF. For the CDR3, the DNA is TGCGCCAGCAGCCAAGATTCAACAGGGAATAGCTACGAGCAGTACTTC.